The clone carrying this T cell receptor (beta chain) was recorded a few times. Its antigen is currently unknown. This sample stems from a study of cytomegalovirus exposure and HLA in healthy donors. Germline V CDR1 and CDR2: MNHEY, SMNVEV (reference sequence). The CDR3 sequence is 18 residues long. The ends were cut back, 3 bases at V and 3 bases at J, with 20 bases in the middle. Study results and caveats: The presence/absence work took it that sequencing depth was about the same across donors.

The PCR employed 60 Vbeta primers together with 13 Jbeta primers. Produced via immunoSEQ multiplex PCR; TCRdb's table is partial and in-frame only. The table has around 140,000 clones, more than 75% seen once. Source material: PBMCs. The origin of this receptor is a woman between 18 and 30 years old in good health and CMV-seropositive. The chain couples TRBV27 to TRBJ1-4, with TRBD1 as a possible D gene (5 bases). The CDR3 spells CASSFSAGYTGANEKLFF. The CDR3 DNA follows: TGTGCCAGCAGTTTTTCCGCAGGGTACACGGGAGCTAATGAAAAACTGTTTTTT.